The 25 T cell receptor beta chains given below trace back to one sample, sequenced in a study of blood T cell repertoires in COVID-19. TCRdb's table, derived via immunoSEQ multiplex PCR, lists solely in-frame clones and lacks some. The profile shows about 180,000 clones, around 85% of them singletons. Sequencing input: peripheral blood. These receptors all come from a man aged 65 to 85 with active or convalescent COVID-19.

In its sample, this clone was seen a few times. The chain couples TRBV6-5 to TRBJ2-7, with unresolved D. The CDR3 is 15 residues long. The V end lost 0 bases, the J end lost 3 bases, and 12 bases lay between the germline ends. The germline V gene has CDR1 MNHEY and CDR2 SVGAGI. For the CDR3, the DNA is TGTGCCAGCAGTTACTCGACCAGGCCACTCTACGAGCAGTACTTC. Its translation: CASSYSTRPLYEQYF.

This clone has more than one count but fewer than ten. The chain carries TRBV4-1 and TRBJ1-5; TRBD1 matches 8 bases. The germline CDR1 and CDR2 sequences are MGHRA and YSYEKL. V shed 5 bases, J shed 4 bases, and the junction held 10 bases outside the gene matches. The CDR3 is made up of 16 amino acids. The DNA of the CDR3 is TGCGCCAGCAGCATCTCCGGACAGGGTTTGAATCAGCCCCAGCATTTT. Protein: CASSISGQGLNQPQHF.

The chain combines TRBV30 with TRBJ1-5; 9 bases fit TRBD1. In germline, CDR1 is GTSNPN, CDR2 SVGIG (reference sequence). With 2 bases clipped from V and 4 bases from J, the junction kept 21 bases outside the gene matches. There are 20 residues in the CDR3. CDR3 in amino acids: CAWSRISGTGFPRGNQPQHF. For the CDR3, the DNA is TGTGCCTGGAGTAGGATCTCCGGGACAGGGTTTCCCAGGGGGAATCAGCCCCAGCATTTT.

The chain couples TRBV5-4 to TRBJ2-2, with 10 bases identical to TRBD2. J gave up 4 bases and V 3 bases, and 18 bases lay outside the gene matches. CDR1 and CDR2 from the germline V gene are SGHNT and YYREEE (reference sequence). CDR3 length: 20 residues. The CDR3 loop reads CASSSEVLAGVVSGTGELFF. CDR3 bases: TGTGCCAGCAGCTCAGAAGTTCTAGCGGGAGTAGTTTCGGGCACCGGGGAGCTGTTTTTT.

The CDR3 DNA reads as TGTGCCAGCAGTCTCCGGATCGGACGGACTAGCGGGGAAGAGACCCAGTACTTC. It translates to CASSLRIGRTSGEETQYF. The V gene is TRBV3-1 (or the pseudogene TRBV3-2), the J gene TRBJ2-5, with 12 bases fitting TRBD2. Germline-derived CDR1 and CDR2 are LGHDT and YNNKEL (reference sequence). The CDR3 totals 18 residues. J was trimmed by 3 bases and V by 6 bases; bases with no gene match: 14.

The CDR3 loop reads CASSPPSGVGNQPQHF. CDR3 in DNA: TGTGCCAGCTCACCACCATCGGGGGTCGGCAATCAGCCCCAGCATTTT. The chain recombines TRBV18 with TRBJ1-5, with D tentatively TRBD1 (5 bases). Between the trimmed V and J ends, which lost 0 bases and 2 bases, there was a span of 11 bases. This CDR3 comprises 16 residues. CDR1 KGHSH and CDR2 LQKENI come from the germline V gene.

The chain carries TRBV2 and TRBJ1-1, with 7 bases fitting TRBD1. Germline V lookup: CDR1 SNHLY, CDR2 FYNNEI. V was pared by 5 bases and J by 1 base, with 7 bases of the junction left unmatched. This CDR3 is built from 15 residues. Here the CDR3 reads CASSYLQGGNTEAFF. CDR3 coding DNA: TGTGCCAGCAGTTACCTTCAGGGGGGGAACACTGAAGCTTTCTTT.

This chain uses TRBV6-6 with TRBJ1-5, with a possible D match to TRBD1 (6 bases). This CDR3 comprises 15 residues. The germline V gene encodes CDR1 MNHNY and CDR2 SVGAGI (reference sequence). V gave up 6 bases and J gave up 2 bases, with 14 bases separating them. The CDR3, as DNA: TGTGCCAGCAGCCGTCAGGGGTTAGGCAATCAGCCCCAGCATTTT. Amino acid sequence: CASSRQGLGNQPQHF.

The chain joins TRBV19 to TRBJ2-2, with D uncertain. Germline V CDR1 and CDR2: LNHDA, SQIVND (reference sequence). This CDR3 contains 13 residues. V lost 5 bases, J lost 1 base, and 5 bases lay in between. The CDR3 is CASSVRNTGELFF. As DNA, the CDR3 is TGTGCCAGTAGTGTCAGGAACACCGGGGAGCTGTTTTTT. The full variable domain, with the rest looked up from reference TRBV19 and TRBJ2-2, is DGGITQSPKYLFRKEGQNVTLSCEQNLNHDAMYWYRQDPGQGLRLIYYSQIVNDFQKGDIAEGYSVSREKKESFPLTVTSAQKNPTAFYLCASSVRNTGELFFGEGSRLTVL.

The V call is TRBV30, the J call TRBJ2-2; 7 bases fit TRBD1. The CDR3 consists of 14 residues. Per germline, CDR1 GTSNPN and CDR2 SVGIG (reference sequence). V lost 4 bases, J lost 5 bases, and 7 bases stayed unmatched. CDR3 in DNA: TGTGCCTGGAACGGACAGGCTATAACCGGGGAGCTGTTTTTT. Its protein product is CAWNGQAITGELFF.

The gene calls are TRBV28 and TRBJ1-1, with 9 positions matching TRBD1. Germline V gives CDR1 MDHEN, CDR2 SYDVKM. This CDR3 is built from 14 residues. J gave up 4 bases and V 5 bases, and 5 bases lay outside the gene matches. CDR3 sequence (DNA): TGTGCCAGCAGTACCTTGGGACAGGGCACTGAAGCTTTCTTT. This gives the protein CASSTLGQGTEAFF.

V gene TRBV27 combines with J gene TRBJ2-1; 8 nucleotides agree with TRBD1. The CDR3 length is 15 residues. V lost 7 bases, J lost 4 bases, and 9 bases stayed unmatched. Germline values: CDR1 MNHEY, CDR2 SMNVEV (reference sequence). The CDR3 spells CASNGQGVPYNEQFF. CDR3 in DNA: TGTGCCAGCAACGGACAGGGAGTCCCTTACAATGAGCAGTTCTTC.

The genes are TRBV5-4 and TRBJ1-1; no firm D call. The length of the CDR3 is 13 residues. With 2 bases removed from V and 0 bases from J, the gap between germline ends came to 5 bases. CDR1 and CDR2 (germline): SGHNT, YYREEE (reference sequence). CDR3 DNA sequence: TGTGCCAGCAGCTTCAGGATGAACACTGAAGCTTTCTTT. Its protein product is CASSFRMNTEAFF.

The V call is TRBV14, the J call TRBJ1-1; a weak D match, TRBD1 (5 bases). Germline lookup yields CDR1 SGHDN and CDR2 FVKESK. The V gene lost 5 bases and the J gene lost 4 bases, with 17 bases spanning the gap. The CDR3 runs to 15 residues. CDR3: CASSTWGRFGTEAFF. The CDR3 DNA is TGTGCCAGCAGCACCTGGGGGAGGTTTGGCACTGAAGCTTTCTTT.

The rearrangement uses TRBV5-1 and TRBJ2-7; TRBD2 matches at 8 bases. Losses at the gene ends were 4 bases for V and 2 bases for J; bases not matched to a gene: 5. Germline lookup yields CDR1 SGHRS and CDR2 YFSETQ. The CDR3 length is 14 residues. CDR3 sequence reads: CASSPGGAAYEQYF. The CDR3 DNA reads TGCGCCAGCAGCCCCGGGGGGGCCGCCTACGAGCAGTACTTC.

The chain carries TRBV5-4 and TRBJ2-5; 7 bases agree with TRBD2. CDR1 is SGHNT and CDR2 is YYREEE in the germline V gene (reference sequence). This CDR3 contains 15 residues. V gave up 4 bases and J gave up 2 bases; unmatched junction bases: 8. The CDR3 region has the DNA TGTGCCAGCAGCCCGGGGAGGGGATCACAAGAGACCCAGTACTTC. The encoded protein is CASSPGRGSQETQYF.

The J gene is TRBJ1-3, the V gene TRBV10-2, with a weak D call TRBD1 (6 bases). Germline CDR1 and CDR2: WSHSY and SAAADI. The CDR3 totals 14 residues. Trimming removed 2 bases from V and 9 bases from J, with 14 bases in between. CDR3 sequence reads: CASSEDRRYRTIYF. The CDR3 DNA is TGCGCCAGCAGTGAGGACAGGCGGTACCGCACCATATATTTT.

This clone was observed once. The chain uses TRBV4-1 and TRBJ1-2; D is unclear. V shed 5 bases and J shed 4 bases, with 8 bases lying between them. The germline V gene has CDR1 MGHRA and CDR2 YSYEKL. There are 12 residues in the CDR3. For the CDR3, the DNA is TGCGCCAGCAGCTCTTCCGTCTATGGCTACACCTTC. This translates into CASSSSVYGYTF.

This clone has only a few counts. V and J are TRBV30 and TRBJ1-5; 7 bases map to TRBD1. This CDR3 is 13 amino acids long. V trimming: 1 base; J trimming: 7 bases; junction bases outside the gene matches: 4. From germline, CDR1 is GTSNPN and CDR2 SVGIG (reference sequence). This chain's CDR3 is CAWSGQGGQPQHF. CDR3 in DNA: TGTGCCTGGAGTGGACAGGGTGGCCAGCCCCAGCATTTT.

The CDR3 spells CASSQGGEETQYF. The CDR3 region has the DNA TGTGCCAGCAGCCAGGGAGGGGAAGAGACCCAGTACTTC. The rearrangement uses TRBV6-1 and TRBJ2-5, with TRBD2 matching 7 bases. The J segment lost 3 bases and the V segment lost 6 bases, leaving 4 bases of the junction unmatched. The CDR3 spans 13 residues. Germline CDR1 MNHNS, CDR2 SASEGT.

The V gene is TRBV7-7, the J gene TRBJ2-2; 9 bases match TRBD2. There are 16 residues in the CDR3. CDR1 and CDR2 (germline): SSHAT, FNYEAQ (reference sequence). V gave up 5 bases and J gave up 6 bases; unmatched junction bases: 10. CDR3 DNA sequence: TGTGCCAGCAGCCCCCAAGCGGGGGGCCAATCCGGGGAGCTGTTTTTT. Protein sequence: CASSPQAGGQSGELFF.

The chain carries TRBV9 and TRBJ1-2; maybe TRBD1 (5 bases). Trimming took 5 bases from V and 7 from J, leaving 15 bases between them. The CDR3 has 13 amino acids. CDR1 and CDR2 (germline): SGDLS, YYNGEE. DNA of the CDR3: TGTGCCAGCAGTCCGTCTGCGGGGGGTGGCTACACCTTC. It codes for CASSPSAGGGYTF.

The chain has TRBV6-2 or TRBV6-3 and TRBJ1-1; TRBD1 agrees at 7 bases. The CDR3 runs to 14 residues. V shed 6 bases and J 5 bases; nucleotides not matched to a gene: 9. Germline assignment: CDR1 MNHEY and CDR2 SVGEGT. The CDR3 DNA reads TGTGCCAGCAGCCGCCGACAGGGAAGAACTGAAGCTTTCTTT. Translated: CASSRRQGRTEAFF.

This clone was found a few times. The CDR3 region has the DNA TGCAGCGTCATTCCGACTAGCGGGAGGCAAGAGACCCAGTACTTC. Its translation is CSVIPTSGRQETQYF. The chain carries TRBV29-1 and TRBJ2-5, with 13 bases identical to TRBD2. The CDR3 length is 15 residues. Germline V gives CDR1 SQVTM, CDR2 ANQGSEA. Trimming at V came to 6 bases and at J to 2 bases, leaving 6 bases not matched to a gene.

This chain joins TRBV20-1 and TRBJ1-2; D unclear. V dropped 7 bases and J dropped 7 bases, with 4 bases sitting between them. Germline values: CDR1 DFQATT, CDR2 SNEGSKA (reference sequence). The CDR3 runs 8 residues. The CDR3 protein is CSGGGYTF. The CDR3 nucleotides are TGCAGTGGCGGTGGCTACACCTTC.